The count of the clone carrying this TCR beta chain is one. The sample belongs to a study of blood T cell repertoires in COVID-19. The data were produced by immunoSEQ multiplex PCR, yet TCRdb's version contains in-frame clones alone and is incomplete. The sample holds just under 80,000 clones; roughly 80% are singletons and the top ten take 36%. Sequenced input: peripheral blood. This clonotype was sampled from a woman aged 70-85 years with acute or convalescent COVID-19.

The CDR3 DNA reads TGTGCCAGTAGTATTCCCGACAGGTATAGCAATCAGCCCCAGCATTTT. Translated, it gives CASSIPDRYSNQPQHF. The J gene is TRBJ1-5, the V gene TRBV19; possibly TRBD1 for D (6 bases). The ends were cut back, 3 bases at V and 0 bases at J, with 12 bases in the middle. Germline loops: CDR1 LNHDA, CDR2 SQIVND (reference sequence). This CDR3 comprises 16 residues. The variable domain in full, with the rest retrieved from reference TRBV19 and TRBJ1-5, is DGGITQSPKYLFRKEGQNVTLSCEQNLNHDAMYWYRQDPGQGLRLIYYSQIVNDFQKGDIAEGYSVSREKKESFPLTVTSAQKNPTAFYLCASSIPDRYSNQPQHFGDGTRLSIL.